The clone carrying this T cell receptor beta chain showed up just a few times. Its target is not known. The data were obtained in a study of CD8+CD57+ T cells in acquired aplastic anemia. Study at large: Sorted CD4+ and CD8+ cells yielded about 2.9 ug of DNA on average.

Genomic DNA acted as the template from which TCR beta VDJ combination and CDR3 sequence profiling were carried out. A single record per CDR3 protein comes from TCRdb applying MiXCR to the reads. The repertoire holds around 250,000 distinct CDR3 sequences, with roughly half as singletons. Study findings and constraints: The CD8+ Simpson's diversity of patients and controls was not significantly different.

J gave up 5 bases and V 10 bases, and 10 bases lay outside the gene matches. The CDR3 length is 13 residues. CDR1 and CDR2 from the germline V gene are SEHNR and FQNEAQ (reference sequence). Sequencing was done on a sample of sorted CD4+, CD8+, or CD8+CD57+ T cells (not recorded which) from PBMCs. The gene calls are TRBV7-9 and TRBJ2-5; TRBD2 matches at 7 bases. The sequence was obtained from a human donor with severe aplastic anemia or a healthy control (not recorded which). This chain's CDR3 is CAIGRPLGETQYF. DNA of the CDR3: TGTGCCATCGGGAGGCCCTTGGGGGAGACCCAGTACTTC.